The clone carrying this TCR beta chain was detected only a few times. The sample is drawn from a study of cytomegalovirus exposure and HLA in healthy donors. This PCR relied on a set of 60 Vbeta primers and 13 Jbeta primers. Libraries were prepared by immunoSEQ multiplex PCR; TCRdb keeps only in-frame clonotypes and omits some of them. The sample has 35,000 to 45,000 clones, roughly 60% seen once. Germline V gene data show CDR1 as LNHDA and CDR2 as SQIVND (reference sequence). V lost 5 bases, J lost 6 bases, and 16 bases stayed unmatched. The CDR3 extends over 17 amino acids. The gene calls are TRBV19 and TRBJ2-7; 10 bases agree with TRBD2. The sample comprised PBMCs. This receptor was identified in a man in his 60s in good health and CMV-seropositive. The CDR3 loop is CASSSRPASGGGSEQYF. CDR3 DNA: TGTGCCAGTAGTTCCCGACCGGCTAGCGGGGGCGGCTCCGAGCAGTACTTC.